The sample holds a few counts of the clone carrying this T cell receptor beta chain. Its matching antigen is unknown. These data come from a study of human T cells and chemical hapten exposure. The overall study: Subjects had 2% DPC placed on roughly 2 cm by roughly 2 cm of upper inner arm skin for sensitization. Per-sample TCR yield variation was attributed mainly to small pooled library volume differences. Study-wide points: In comparison with controls, expanded TCRs gave rise to a significantly larger number of large CDR3 similarity clusters.

Each CDR3 protein is one row after TCRdb ran MiXCR on the RACE reads. This table holds about 80,000 distinct CDR3 sequences, roughly 10% found once. V lost 8 bases and J 0 bases, leaving 7 bases between the germline ends. CDR1 is MRHNA, CDR2 SNTAGT, per germline. The CDR3 sequence is 13 residues long. Time point in this sample: patch test 2, 6 weeks after DPC sensitization. Treatment noted: therapeutic diphenylcyclopropenone sensitization with weekly scalp DPC. The clonotype was recovered from a woman younger than 45 with alopecia areata. Some clones in this sample may be carry-over from other donors' samples. Sequenced material: whole blood, taken in connection with sensitization to the hapten diphenylcyclopropenone (DPC). The genes are TRBV6-4 and TRBJ2-2; no definite D call. CDR3 region: CASGEANTGELFF. The CDR3 bases are TGTGCCAGCGGGGAAGCGAACACCGGGGAGCTGTTTTTT.